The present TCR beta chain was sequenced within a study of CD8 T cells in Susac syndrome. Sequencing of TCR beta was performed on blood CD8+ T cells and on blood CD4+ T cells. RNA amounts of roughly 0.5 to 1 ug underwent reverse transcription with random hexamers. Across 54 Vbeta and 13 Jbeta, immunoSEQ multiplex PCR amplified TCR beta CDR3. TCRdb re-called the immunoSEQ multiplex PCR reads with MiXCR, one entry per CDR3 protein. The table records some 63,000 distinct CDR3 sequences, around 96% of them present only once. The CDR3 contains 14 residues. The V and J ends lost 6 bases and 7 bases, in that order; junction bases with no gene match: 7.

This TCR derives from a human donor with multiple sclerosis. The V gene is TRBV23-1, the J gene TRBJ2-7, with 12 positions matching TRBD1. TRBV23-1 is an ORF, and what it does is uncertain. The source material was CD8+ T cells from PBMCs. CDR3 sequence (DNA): TGCGCCAGCAGATTGGGACAGGGGGCCAAAGAGCAGTACTTC. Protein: CASRLGQGAKEQYF.